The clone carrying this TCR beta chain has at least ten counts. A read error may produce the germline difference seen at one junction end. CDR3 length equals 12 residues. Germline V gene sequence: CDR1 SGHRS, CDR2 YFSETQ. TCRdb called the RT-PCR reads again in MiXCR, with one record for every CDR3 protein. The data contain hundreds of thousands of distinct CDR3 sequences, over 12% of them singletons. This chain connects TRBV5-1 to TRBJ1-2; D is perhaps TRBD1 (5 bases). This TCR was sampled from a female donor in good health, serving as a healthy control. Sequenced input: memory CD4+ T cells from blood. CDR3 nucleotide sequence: TGTGCCAGCAGGGACGGAGACTATGGCTACACCTTC. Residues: CASRDGDYGYTF. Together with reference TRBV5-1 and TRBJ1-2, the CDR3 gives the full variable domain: KAGVTQTPRYLIKTRGQQVTLSCSPISGHRSVSWYQQTPGQGLQFLFEYFSETQRNKGNFPGRFSGRQFSNSRSEMNVSTLELGDSALYLCASRDGDYGYTFGSGTRLTVV.